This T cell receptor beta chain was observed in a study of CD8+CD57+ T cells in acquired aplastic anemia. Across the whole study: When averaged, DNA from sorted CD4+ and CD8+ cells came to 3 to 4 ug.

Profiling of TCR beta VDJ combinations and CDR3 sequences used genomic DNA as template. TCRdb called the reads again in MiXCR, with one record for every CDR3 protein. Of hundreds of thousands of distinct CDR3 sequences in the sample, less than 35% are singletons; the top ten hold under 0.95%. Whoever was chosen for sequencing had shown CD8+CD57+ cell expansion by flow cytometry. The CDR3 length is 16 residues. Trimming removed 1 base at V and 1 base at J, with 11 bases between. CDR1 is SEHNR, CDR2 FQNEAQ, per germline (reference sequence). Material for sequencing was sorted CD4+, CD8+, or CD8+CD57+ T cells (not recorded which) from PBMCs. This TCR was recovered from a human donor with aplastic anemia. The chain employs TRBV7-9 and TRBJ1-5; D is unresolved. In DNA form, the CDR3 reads TGTGCCAGCAGCTTAGAGGCCACCAAAAGCAATCAGCCCCAGCATTTT. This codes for CASSLEATKSNQPQHF.